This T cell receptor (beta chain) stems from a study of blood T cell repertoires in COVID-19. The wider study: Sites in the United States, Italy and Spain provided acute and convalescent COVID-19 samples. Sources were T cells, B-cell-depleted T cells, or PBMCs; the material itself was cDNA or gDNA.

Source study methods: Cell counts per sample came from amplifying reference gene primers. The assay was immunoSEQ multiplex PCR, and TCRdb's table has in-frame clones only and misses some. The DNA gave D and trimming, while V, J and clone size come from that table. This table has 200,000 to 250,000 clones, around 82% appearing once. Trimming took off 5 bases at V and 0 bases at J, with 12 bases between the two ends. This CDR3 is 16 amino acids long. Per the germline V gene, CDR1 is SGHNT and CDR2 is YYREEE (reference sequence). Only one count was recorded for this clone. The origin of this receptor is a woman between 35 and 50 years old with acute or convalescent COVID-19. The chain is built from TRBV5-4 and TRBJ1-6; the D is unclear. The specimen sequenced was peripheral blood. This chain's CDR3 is CASSRPGSSYNSPLHF. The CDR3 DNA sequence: TGTGCCAGCAGTCGTCCGGGTAGCTCCTATAATTCACCCCTCCACTTT.